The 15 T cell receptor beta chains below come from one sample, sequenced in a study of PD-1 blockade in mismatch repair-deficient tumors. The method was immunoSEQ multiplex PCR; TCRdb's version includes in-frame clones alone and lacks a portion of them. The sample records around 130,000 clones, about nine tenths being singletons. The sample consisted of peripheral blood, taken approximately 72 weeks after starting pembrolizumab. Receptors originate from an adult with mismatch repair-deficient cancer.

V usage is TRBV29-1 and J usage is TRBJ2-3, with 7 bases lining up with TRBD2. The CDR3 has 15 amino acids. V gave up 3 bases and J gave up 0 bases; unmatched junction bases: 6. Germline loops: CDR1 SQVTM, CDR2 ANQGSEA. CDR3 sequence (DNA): TGCAGCGTTGACGGACTAGGAGTCAGCACAGATACGCAGTATTTT. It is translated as CSVDGLGVSTDTQYF.

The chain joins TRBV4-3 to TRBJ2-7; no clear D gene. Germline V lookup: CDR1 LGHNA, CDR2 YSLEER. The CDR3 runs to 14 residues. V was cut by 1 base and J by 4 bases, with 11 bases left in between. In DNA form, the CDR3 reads TGCGCCAGCAGCCAAGCAACGGGTTCATACGAGCAGTACTTC. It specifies CASSQATGSYEQYF.

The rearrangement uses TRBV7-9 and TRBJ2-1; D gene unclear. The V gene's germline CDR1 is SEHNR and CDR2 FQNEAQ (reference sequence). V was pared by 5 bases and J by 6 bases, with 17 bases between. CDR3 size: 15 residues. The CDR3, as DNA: TGTGCCAGCAGCCTCCGGAGTGGACGACTCAATGAGCAGTTCTTC. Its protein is CASSLRSGRLNEQFF. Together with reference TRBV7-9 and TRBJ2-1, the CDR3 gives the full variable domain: DTGVSQNPRHKITKRGQNVTFRCDPISEHNRLYWYRQTLGQGPEFLTYFQNEAQLEKSRLLSDRFSAERPKGSFSTLEIQRTEQGDSAMYLCASSLRSGRLNEQFFGPGTRLTVL.

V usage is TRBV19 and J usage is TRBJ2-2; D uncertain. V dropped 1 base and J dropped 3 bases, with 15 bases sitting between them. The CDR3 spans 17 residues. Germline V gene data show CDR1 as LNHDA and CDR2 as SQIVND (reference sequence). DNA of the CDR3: TGTGCCAGTAGTATAGGTTTTAACCGGATTGACACCGGGGAGCTGTTTTTT. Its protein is CASSIGFNRIDTGELFF.

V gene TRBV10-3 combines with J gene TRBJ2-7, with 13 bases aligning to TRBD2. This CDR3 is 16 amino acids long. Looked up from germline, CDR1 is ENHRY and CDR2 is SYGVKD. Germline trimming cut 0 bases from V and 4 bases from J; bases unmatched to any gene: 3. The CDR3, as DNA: TGTGCCATCAGTGAGTCGGGACTAGCGGGGAGGTACGAGCAGTACTTC. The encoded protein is CAISESGLAGRYEQYF.

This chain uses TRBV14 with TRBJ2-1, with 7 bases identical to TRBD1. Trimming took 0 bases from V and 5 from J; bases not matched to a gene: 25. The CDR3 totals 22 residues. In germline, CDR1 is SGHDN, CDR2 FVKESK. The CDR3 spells CASSQDRVGGNTAVLWHNEQFF. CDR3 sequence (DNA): TGTGCCAGCAGCCAAGATCGGGTAGGGGGCAACACGGCGGTCTTATGGCACAATGAGCAGTTCTTC.

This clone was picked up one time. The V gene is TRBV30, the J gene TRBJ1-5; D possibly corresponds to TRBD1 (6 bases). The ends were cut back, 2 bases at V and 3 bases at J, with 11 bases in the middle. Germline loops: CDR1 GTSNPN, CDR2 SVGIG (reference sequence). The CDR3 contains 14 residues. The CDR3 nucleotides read TGTGCCTGGAGTCCTACAGGGCTCAATCAGCCCCAGCATTTT. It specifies CAWSPTGLNQPQHF.

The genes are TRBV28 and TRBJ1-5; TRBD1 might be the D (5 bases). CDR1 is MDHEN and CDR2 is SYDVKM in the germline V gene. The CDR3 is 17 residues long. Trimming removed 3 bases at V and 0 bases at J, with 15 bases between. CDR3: CASSFRRTGDSNQPQHF. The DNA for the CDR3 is TGTGCCAGCAGTTTCCGTCGAACAGGCGATAGCAATCAGCCCCAGCATTTT.

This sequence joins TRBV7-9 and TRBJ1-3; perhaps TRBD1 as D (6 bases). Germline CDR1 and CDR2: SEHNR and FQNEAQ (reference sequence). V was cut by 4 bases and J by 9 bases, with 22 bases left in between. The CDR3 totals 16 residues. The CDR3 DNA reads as TGTGCCAGCAGCTCCACCCCCCAGGGCAGGGGTAGCACCATATATTTT. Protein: CASSSTPQGRGSTIYF.

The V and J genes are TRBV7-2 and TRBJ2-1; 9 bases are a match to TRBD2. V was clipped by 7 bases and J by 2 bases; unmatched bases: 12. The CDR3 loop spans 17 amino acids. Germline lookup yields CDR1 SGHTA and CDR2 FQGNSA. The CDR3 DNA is TGTGCCAGCACCCTCCTGGGAGCGGGAGGCCCCTACAATGAGCAGTTCTTC. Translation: CASTLLGAGGPYNEQFF.

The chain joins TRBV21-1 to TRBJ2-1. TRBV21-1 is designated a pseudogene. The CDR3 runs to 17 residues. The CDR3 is CASSKARAGSSYNEQFF. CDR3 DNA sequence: TGTGCCAGCAGCAAAGCGCGGGCAGGGAGCTCCTACAATGAGCAGTTCTTC.

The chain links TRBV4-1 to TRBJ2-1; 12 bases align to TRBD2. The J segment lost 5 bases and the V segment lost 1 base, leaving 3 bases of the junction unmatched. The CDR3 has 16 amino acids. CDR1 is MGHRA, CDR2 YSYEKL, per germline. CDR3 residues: CASSQGRTSGNNEQFF. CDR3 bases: TGCGCCAGCAGCCAAGGGAGGACTAGCGGGAACAATGAGCAGTTCTTC.

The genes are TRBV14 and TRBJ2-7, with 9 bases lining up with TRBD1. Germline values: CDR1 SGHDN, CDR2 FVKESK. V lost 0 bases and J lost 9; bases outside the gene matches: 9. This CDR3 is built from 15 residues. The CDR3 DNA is TGTGCCAGCAGCCAAGATCTGGGACAGGGATTCGGGCAGTACTTC. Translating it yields CASSQDLGQGFGQYF.

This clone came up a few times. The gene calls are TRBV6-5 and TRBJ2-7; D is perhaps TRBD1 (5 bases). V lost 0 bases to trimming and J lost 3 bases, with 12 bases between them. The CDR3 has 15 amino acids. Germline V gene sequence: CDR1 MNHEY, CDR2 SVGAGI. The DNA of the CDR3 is TGTGCCAGCAGTTACTCAGTAGGGCAGGGCTACGAGCAGTACTTC. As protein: CASSYSVGQGYEQYF.

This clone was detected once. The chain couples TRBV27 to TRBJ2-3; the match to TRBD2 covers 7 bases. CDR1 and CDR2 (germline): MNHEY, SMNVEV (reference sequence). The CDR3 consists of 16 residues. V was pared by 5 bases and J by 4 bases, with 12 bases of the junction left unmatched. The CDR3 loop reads CASSPLGGRVADTQYF. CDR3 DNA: TGTGCCAGCAGTCCCTTGGGCGGGAGAGTGGCAGATACGCAGTATTTT.